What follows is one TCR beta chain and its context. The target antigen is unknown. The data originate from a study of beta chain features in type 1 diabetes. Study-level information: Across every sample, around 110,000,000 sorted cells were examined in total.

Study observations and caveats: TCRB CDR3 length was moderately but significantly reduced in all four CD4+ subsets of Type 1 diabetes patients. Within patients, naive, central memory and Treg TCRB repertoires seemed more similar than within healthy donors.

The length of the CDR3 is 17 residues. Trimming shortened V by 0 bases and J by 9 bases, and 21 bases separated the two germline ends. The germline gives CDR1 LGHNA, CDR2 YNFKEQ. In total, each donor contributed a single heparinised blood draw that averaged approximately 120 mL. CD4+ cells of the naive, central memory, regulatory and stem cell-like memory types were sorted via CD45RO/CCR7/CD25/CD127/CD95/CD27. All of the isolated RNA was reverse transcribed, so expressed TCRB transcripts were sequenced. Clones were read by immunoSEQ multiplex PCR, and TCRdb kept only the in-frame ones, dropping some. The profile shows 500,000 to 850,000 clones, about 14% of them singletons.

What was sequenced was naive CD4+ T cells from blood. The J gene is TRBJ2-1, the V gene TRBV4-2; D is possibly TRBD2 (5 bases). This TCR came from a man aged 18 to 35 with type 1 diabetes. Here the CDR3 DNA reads TGTGCCAGCAGCCAAGAGCGACGGGCACCACTAGTTAGTGAGCAGTTCTTC. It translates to CASSQERRAPLVSEQFF.